The source of this T cell receptor beta chain is a study of blood T cell repertoires in COVID-19. Turning to the study itself: PBMCs, B-cell-depleted T cells, or T cells were the source of the cDNA or gDNA that made up the material.

This clone was found once. The CDR3 loop spans 17 amino acids. With V trimmed by 5 bases and J by 3 bases, 10 bases remained unmatched. CDR1 is SGHTA and CDR2 is FQGTGA in the germline V gene. Assay used: immunoSEQ multiplex PCR; TCRdb lists only in-frame clones, some missing. The table lists approximately 230,000 clones, around 90% of them singletons. Sequencing was done on a sample of peripheral blood. This TCR was sampled from a man of 80 years or more with acute or convalescent COVID-19. The rearrangement joins TRBV7-3 to TRBJ2-3, with 11 bases fitting TRBD2. CDR3 sequence: CASSPVSTSGSTDTQYF. The CDR3 bases are TGTGCCAGCAGCCCCGTCTCCACTAGCGGGAGTACAGATACGCAGTATTTT.